These 30 T cell receptor beta chains were sequenced from one sample in a study of shared clonotypes between healthy human individuals. Method: immunoSEQ multiplex PCR; TCRdb's copy keeps in-frame clones and lacks some. The sample yields roughly 1 million clones, approximately 76% seen once. Sequencing was performed on memory CD4+ T cells sorted from blood. The subset here: CD45RA-negative fraction. The receptors come from a man aged 18 to 29 in good health.

V is TRBV7-9 and J is TRBJ1-2; 10 nucleotides line up with TRBD1. V gave up 2 bases and J gave up 2 bases; unmatched junction bases: 11. The CDR3 is 18 residues long. In germline, CDR1 is SEHNR, CDR2 FQNEAQ (reference sequence). CDR3 in DNA: TGTGCCAGCAGCTTACGCCGGGGTGACAGGGGGCGCAACTATGGCTACACCTTC. Amino acid sequence: CASSLRRGDRGRNYGYTF.

The V gene is TRBV19, the J gene TRBJ2-7; TRBD2 matches at 10 bases. The germline V gene has CDR1 LNHDA and CDR2 SQIVND (reference sequence). The CDR3 is 15 amino acids. The trim removed 4 bases at V and 1 base at J, leaving 4 bases unmatched. The CDR3, as DNA: TGTGCCAGTAGTACCCGAGCGGGAGGGTCCTACGAGCAGTACTTC. It encodes CASSTRAGGSYEQYF.

The chain links TRBV2 to TRBJ2-1, with TRBD2 identical over 9 bases. Germline V gene data show CDR1 as SNHLY and CDR2 as FYNNEI. V lost 4 bases, J lost 10 bases, and 8 bases stayed unmatched. CDR3 length: 14 amino acids. CDR3 loop: CASSVSGLASEQFF. As DNA, the CDR3 is TGTGCCAGCAGTGTATCGGGACTAGCAAGCGAGCAGTTCTTC.

V is TRBV11-2 and J is TRBJ2-7; no clear D. Looked up from germline, CDR1 is SGHAT and CDR2 is FQNNGV. V was clipped by 5 bases and J by 4 bases, with 15 bases between them. This CDR3 has 14 residues. CDR3: CASSPRPGGYEQYF. The DNA for the CDR3 is TGTGCCAGCAGCCCCAGGCCCGGCGGATACGAGCAGTACTTC. Full variable domain (remainder filled in from reference TRBV11-2 and TRBJ2-7): EAGVAQSPRYKIIEKRQSVAFWCNPISGHATLYWYQQILGQGPKLLIQFQNNGVVDDSQLPKDRFSAERLKGVDSTLKIQPAKLEDSAVYLCASSPRPGGYEQYFGPGTRLTVT.

J is TRBJ2-7 and V is TRBV6-1; 9 bases line up with TRBD2. The CDR3 is 14 residues long. Per the germline V gene, CDR1 is MNHNS and CDR2 is SASEGT. V gave up 2 bases and J gave up 4 bases; unmatched junction bases: 3. The CDR3 protein is CASSESGGRYEQYF. DNA of the CDR3: TGTGCCAGCAGTGAAAGCGGGGGGAGATACGAGCAGTACTTC.

This clone turned up a few times. The chain links TRBV4-1 to TRBJ1-5; 9 positions agree with TRBD1. The germline V gene encodes CDR1 MGHRA and CDR2 YSYEKL. CDR3 length: 16 residues. Germline trimming cut 2 bases from V and 4 bases from J; bases unmatched to any gene: 6. The CDR3 is CASSQLGQGWNQPQHF. CDR3 DNA: TGCGCCAGCAGCCAACTGGGACAGGGTTGGAATCAGCCCCAGCATTTT.

The J gene is TRBJ1-6, the V gene TRBV7-8, with TRBD1 matching over 7 bases. From germline, CDR1 is SGHVS and CDR2 FQNEAQ. V shed 6 bases, J shed 5 bases, and the junction held 7 bases outside the gene matches. The CDR3 sequence is 15 residues long. In DNA, the CDR3 is TGTGCCAGCAGGGAACGCAGGGGGGATAATTCACCCCTCCACTTT. Its translation is CASRERRGDNSPLHF.

V is TRBV5-4 and J is TRBJ2-3, with 11 bases lining up with TRBD2. The CDR3 is made up of 16 amino acids. J lost 2 bases, V lost 2 bases, and 4 bases had no gene match. Per the germline V gene, CDR1 is SGHNT and CDR2 is YYREEE (reference sequence). This CDR3 reads CASSLLAGAITDTQYF. CDR3 sequence (DNA): TGTGCCAGCAGCTTACTAGCGGGGGCCATCACAGATACGCAGTATTTT. Together with reference TRBV5-4 and TRBJ2-3, the CDR3 gives the full variable domain: ETGVTQSPTHLIKTRGQQVTLRCSSQSGHNTVSWYQQALGQGPQFIFQYYREEENGRGNFPPRFSGLQFPNYSSELNVNALELDDSALYLCASSLLAGAITDTQYFGPGTRLTVL.

This clone was found many times. The chain combines TRBV11-3 with TRBJ2-2; 10 bases map to TRBD1. The CDR3 has 14 residues. Looked up from germline, CDR1 is SGHNT and CDR2 is YENEEA. V dropped 5 bases and J dropped 5; count of bases not matched to a gene: 2. CDR3 sequence (DNA): TGTGCCAGCAGCCGACAGGGGGCAACCGGGGAGCTGTTTTTT. The encoded protein is CASSRQGATGELFF.

J is TRBJ1-4 and V is TRBV19; weak D call: TRBD1 (5 bases). V was pared by 3 bases and J by 4 bases, with 9 bases between. This CDR3 comprises 14 residues. CDR1 and CDR2 from the germline V gene are LNHDA and SQIVND (reference sequence). The CDR3 here is CASSMGQGNEKLFF. CDR3 nucleotide sequence: TGTGCCAGTAGTATGGGGCAGGGTAATGAAAAACTGTTTTTT.

V is TRBV27 and J is TRBJ1-2, with TRBD1 as a possible D gene (5 bases). The CDR3 runs to 15 residues. V was clipped by 7 bases and J by 0 bases, with 15 bases between them. Germline loops: CDR1 MNHEY, CDR2 SMNVEV (reference sequence). CDR3 sequence reads: CASTAAGHSNYGYTF. The CDR3 coding sequence is TGTGCCAGCACCGCCGCAGGACACTCTAACTATGGCTACACCTTC.

A remark on this clone: The sample has other DNA sequences that encode this CDR3 too. The V gene is TRBV28, the J gene TRBJ2-7; 9 nucleotides match TRBD2. This CDR3 is built from 14 residues. The J segment lost 4 bases and the V segment lost 6 bases, leaving 7 bases of the junction unmatched. The germline CDR1 and CDR2 sequences are MDHEN and SYDVKM. Written as DNA, the CDR3 is TGTGCCAGCAGCCTGGTAGCGGGAGTTTACGAGCAGTACTTC. Protein: CASSLVAGVYEQYF.

The chain links TRBV2 to TRBJ1-5; possible D gene TRBD1, 5 bases. There are 14 residues in the CDR3. CDR1 is SNHLY and CDR2 is FYNNEI in the germline V gene. The V gene lost 2 bases and the J gene lost 6 bases, with 11 bases spanning the gap. CDR3 in amino acids: CASSEKGRGQPQHF. The CDR3 DNA reads as TGTGCCAGCAGTGAAAAGGGGAGGGGTCAGCCCCAGCATTTT.

The chain carries TRBV23-1 and TRBJ2-5; D unresolved. TRBV23-1 is assigned to the ORF class and has an uncertain function. The CDR3 sequence is 15 residues long. V lost 3 bases and J lost 5, with 16 bases in between. CDR3 nucleotide sequence: TGCGCCAGCAGTCAGAAAACACTGTATCTCGAGACCCAGTACTTC. Protein product: CASSQKTLYLETQYF.

For this clone: Since a much larger clone is just one base distant, this may be a read error. The chain has TRBV7-9 and TRBJ2-3; D call uncertain. CDR3 length equals 13 residues. V shed 2 bases and J shed 3 bases, with 6 bases lying between them. Germline-derived CDR1 and CDR2 are SEHNR and FQNEAQ (reference sequence). The CDR3 spells CASSLKGTDTQYF. CDR3 sequence (DNA): TGTGCCAGCAGCTTAAAGGGAACAGATACGCAGTATTTT. The full variable domain, with the rest looked up from reference TRBV7-9 and TRBJ2-3, is DTGVSQNPRHKITKRGQNVTFRCDPISEHNRLYWYRQTLGQGPEFLTYFQNEAQLEKSRLLSDRFSAERPKGSFSTLEIQRTEQGDSAMYLCASSLKGTDTQYFGPGTRLTVL.

The chain links TRBV7-8 to TRBJ1-6; D might be TRBD1 (5 bases). V was shortened by 5 bases and J by 5 bases, with 13 bases between the two germline ends. CDR1 is SGHVS and CDR2 is FQNEAQ in the germline V gene. This CDR3 has 15 amino acids. CDR3 sequence: CASSAQGVNNSPLHF. The CDR3, as DNA: TGTGCCAGCAGCGCTCAGGGCGTAAATAATTCACCCCTCCACTTT. Variable domain in full (rest from reference TRBV7-8 and TRBJ1-6): GAGVSQSPRYKVAKRGQDVALRCDPISGHVSLFWYQQALGQGPEFLTYFQNEAQLDKSGLPSDRFFAERPEGSVSTLKIQRTQQEDSAVYLCASSAQGVNNSPLHFGNGTRLTVT.

This clone has at least ten counts. The chain is built from TRBV6-1 and TRBJ2-3; 7 bases fit TRBD2. J lost 0 bases, V lost 6 bases, and 6 bases had no gene match. From germline, CDR1 is MNHNS and CDR2 SASEGT. The CDR3 is 15 amino acids. The CDR3 sequence is CASRIKRDSTDTQYF. In nucleotides, the CDR3 is TGTGCCAGCAGAATAAAGCGGGACAGCACAGATACGCAGTATTTT.

This clone was counted once. The chain joins TRBV7-3 to TRBJ2-7, with 9 positions matching TRBD1. Germline V gene sequence: CDR1 SGHTA, CDR2 FQGTGA. The CDR3 length is 13 residues. The V gene end was trimmed by 4 bases and the J gene end by 7 bases; junction bases not matched to a gene: 5. Written as DNA, the CDR3 is TGTGCCAGCAGCTCCGGGACAGGGTTAGAGCAGTACTTC. It specifies CASSSGTGLEQYF.

This clone was counted only a few times. The chain uses TRBV6-6 and TRBJ1-5; no definite D call. Between the trimmed V and J ends, which lost 3 bases and 0 bases, there was a span of 9 bases. This CDR3 has 15 amino acids. Per germline, CDR1 MNHNY and CDR2 SVGAGI (reference sequence). The CDR3 is CASSYQTPSNQPQHF. The CDR3 DNA is TGTGCCAGCAGTTATCAGACACCTAGCAATCAGCCCCAGCATTTT.

The chain employs TRBV6-1 and TRBJ1-5, with 9 bases identical to TRBD1. CDR1 and CDR2 (germline): MNHNS, SASEGT. CDR3 length equals 15 residues. The trim removed 6 bases at V and 6 bases at J, leaving 9 bases unmatched. DNA for the CDR3: TGTGCCAGCAGGGAGACAGGGGGGTGGGTTCAGCCCCAGCATTTT. Translating gives CASRETGGWVQPQHF.

The J gene is TRBJ2-5, the V gene TRBV10-3, with unresolved D. CDR1 is ENHRY and CDR2 is SYGVKD in the germline V gene. This CDR3 has 13 residues. With 2 bases removed from V and 5 bases from J, the gap between germline ends came to 9 bases. CDR3 residues: CAISEGVAETQYF. CDR3 nucleotide sequence: TGTGCCATCAGTGAGGGCGTGGCGGAGACCCAGTACTTC.

DNA of the CDR3: TGTGCCAGCAGTCCACAGCCGAGCACAGATACGCAGTATTTT. It codes for CASSPQPSTDTQYF. The V and J genes are TRBV6-5 and TRBJ2-3; D uncertain. Germline CDR1 reads MNHEY; CDR2 reads SVGAGI. V shed 5 bases and J shed 0 bases, with 9 bases lying between them. The CDR3 runs to 14 residues.

About this clone itself: This may be a read error, as it is one base from a much larger clone. The V call is TRBV28, the J call TRBJ1-2; D remains unclear. Trimming left V 1 base short and J 4 bases short, with 4 bases between. The CDR3 covers 12 residues. Per germline, CDR1 MDHEN and CDR2 SYDVKM. CDR3 amino acids: CASSLFPYGYTF. CDR3 in DNA: TGTGCCAGCAGTTTATTCCCCTATGGCTACACCTTC.

Note on this clone: A much larger clone differs from this one at a single base, so this may be a read error. This sample includes further DNA sequences coding for the same CDR3. The chain combines TRBV5-1 with TRBJ1-2; 7 nucleotides match TRBD1. This CDR3 contains 13 residues. The germline V gene encodes CDR1 SGHRS and CDR2 YFSETQ. V lost 4 bases, J lost 2 bases, and 2 bases stayed unmatched. The DNA for the CDR3 is TGCGCCAGCAGCACGGACAGGAACTATGGCTACACCTTC. The encoded protein is CASSTDRNYGYTF.

The rearrangement joins TRBV4-2 to TRBJ2-5; D possibly corresponds to TRBD1 (6 bases). This CDR3 region has 14 residues. V dropped 0 bases and J dropped 6 bases, with 11 bases sitting between them. CDR1 is LGHNA and CDR2 is YNFKEQ in the germline V gene. Written as DNA, the CDR3 is TGTGCCAGCAGCCAAGACCAAGGGGGAAAGACCCAGTACTTC. Amino acid sequence: CASSQDQGGKTQYF.

This clone was found a few times. The same CDR3 is also encoded by other DNA sequences in this sample. The V and J genes are TRBV28 and TRBJ1-3; D is uncertain. There are 13 residues in the CDR3. V lost 3 bases to trimming and J lost 4 bases, with 7 bases between them. Germline CDR1 is MDHEN and CDR2 is SYDVKM. The CDR3 is CASSLPTGNTIYF. The CDR3 DNA follows: TGTGCCAGCAGTTTGCCGACAGGAAACACCATATATTTT.

CDR3 residues: CASSEGWGHQYF. The CDR3 bases are TGCGCCAGCAGTGAGGGCTGGGGACATCAGTACTTC. This rearrangement joins TRBV10-2 to TRBJ2-4; the D gene is possibly TRBD1 (6 bases). Germline CDR1 reads WSHSY; CDR2 reads SAAADI. Trimming left V 2 bases short and J 12 bases short, with 11 bases between. The CDR3 consists of 12 residues.

A word on this clone: Additional DNA sequences in this sample encode the identical CDR3. V and J are TRBV28 and TRBJ2-7, with TRBD1 as a possible D gene (6 bases). The CDR3 totals 13 residues. Per the germline V gene, CDR1 is MDHEN and CDR2 is SYDVKM. The germline V and J ends were trimmed by 6 bases and 2 bases, with 11 bases remaining between them. The CDR3 nucleotides are TGTGCCAGCAGCCCGGACAGAACCTACGAGCAGTACTTC. Its translation: CASSPDRTYEQYF.

The chain combines TRBV10-3 with TRBJ2-1; D gene uncertain. The V and J ends lost 2 bases and 8 bases respectively, with 16 bases between them. The CDR3 sequence is 15 residues long. The germline CDR1 and CDR2 sequences are ENHRY and SYGVKD. This CDR3 reads CAISEPRKESDEQFF. The DNA for the CDR3 is TGTGCCATCAGTGAGCCAAGAAAGGAGTCGGATGAGCAGTTCTTC.

The chain uses TRBV7-2 and TRBJ2-1; no clear D gene. Between the trimmed V and J ends, which lost 4 bases and 0 bases, there was a span of 10 bases. CDR3 size: 15 residues. Germline loops: CDR1 SGHTA, CDR2 FQGNSA. In DNA, the CDR3 is TGTGCCAGCAGCTCGACCCGAAACTCCTACAATGAGCAGTTCTTC. This gives the protein CASSSTRNSYNEQFF.